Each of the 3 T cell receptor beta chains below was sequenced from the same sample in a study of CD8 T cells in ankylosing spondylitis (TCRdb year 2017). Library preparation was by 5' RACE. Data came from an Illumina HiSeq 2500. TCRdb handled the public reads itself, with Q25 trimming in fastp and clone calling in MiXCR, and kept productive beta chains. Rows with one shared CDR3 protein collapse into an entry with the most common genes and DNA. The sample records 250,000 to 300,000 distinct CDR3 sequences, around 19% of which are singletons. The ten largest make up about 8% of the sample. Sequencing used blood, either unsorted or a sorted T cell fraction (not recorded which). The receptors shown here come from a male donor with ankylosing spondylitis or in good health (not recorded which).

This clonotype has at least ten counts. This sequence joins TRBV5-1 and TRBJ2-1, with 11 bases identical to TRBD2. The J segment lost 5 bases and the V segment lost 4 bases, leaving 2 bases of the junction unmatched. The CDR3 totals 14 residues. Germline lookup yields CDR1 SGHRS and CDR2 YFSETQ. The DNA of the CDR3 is TGCGCCAGCAGCCGGACTAGCGGGCACAATGAGCAGTTCTTC. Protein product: CASSRTSGHNEQFF.

This CDR3 is CSASWGQGGQETQYF. CDR3 coding DNA: TGCAGTGCTAGTTGGGGACAGGGTGGGCAAGAGACCCAGTACTTC. V is TRBV20-1 and J is TRBJ2-5; 9 nucleotides match TRBD1. This CDR3 comprises 15 residues. Germline CDR1 reads DFQATT; CDR2 reads SNEGSKA (reference sequence). J gave up 2 bases and V 3 bases, and 7 bases lay outside the gene matches.

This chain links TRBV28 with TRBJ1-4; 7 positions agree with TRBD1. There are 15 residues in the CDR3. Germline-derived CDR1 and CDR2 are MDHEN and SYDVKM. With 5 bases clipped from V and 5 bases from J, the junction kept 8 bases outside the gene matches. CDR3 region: CASSTTGVGNEKLFF. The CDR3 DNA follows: TGTGCCAGCAGTACTACAGGGGTGGGGAATGAAAAACTGTTTTTT.